This passage covers 30 T cell receptor beta chains from one sample sequenced in a study of T cells after yellow fever vaccination. TCRdb independently ran MiXCR on the 5' RACE reads; one entry per CDR3 protein. The profile covers 200,000 to 300,000 distinct CDR3 sequences, with over 3% appearing a single time and roughly a fifth taken by the ten largest. The sample in question was PBMCs, obtained 15 days after the yellow fever booster vaccination. The receptors stem from a man aged 18 to 30 who received the YFV17D yellow fever vaccine.

This clonotype was seen ten or more times. V and J are TRBV5-6 and TRBJ2-3; D is perhaps TRBD1 (6 bases). The CDR3 contains 15 residues. Trimming left V 0 bases short and J 3 bases short, with 11 bases between. The germline gives CDR1 SGHDT, CDR2 YYEEEE. The CDR3 is CASSLATGWTDTQYF. The CDR3, as DNA: TGTGCCAGCAGCTTGGCAACAGGGTGGACAGATACGCAGTATTTT.

There are many counts of this clonotype. This rearrangement joins TRBV5-1 to TRBJ2-1; 8 nucleotides match TRBD2. The V gene end was trimmed by 2 bases and the J gene end by 4 bases; junction bases not matched to a gene: 2. Germline V gene data show CDR1 as SGHRS and CDR2 as YFSETQ. The CDR3 consists of 14 residues. This CDR3 reads CASSFKRGYNEQFF. CDR3 DNA sequence: TGCGCCAGCAGCTTCAAGCGGGGGTACAATGAGCAGTTCTTC.

This clonotype was counted at least ten times. The chain combines TRBV29-1 with TRBJ2-5; 7 nucleotides align to TRBD2. The CDR3 extends over 14 amino acids. Per the germline V gene, CDR1 is SQVTM and CDR2 is ANQGSEA. V lost 4 bases and J lost 5; bases outside the gene matches: 10. The CDR3 DNA reads as TGCAGCGTTGTATTACGGGGGGATGGGGAGACCCAGTACTTC. Amino acid sequence: CSVVLRGDGETQYF.

The chain links TRBV3-1 to TRBJ1-6; D is uncertain. Trimming pared 0 bases from V and 8 bases from J, leaving 11 bases between. Per the germline V gene, CDR1 is LGHDT and CDR2 is YNNKEL (reference sequence). The CDR3 is made up of 15 amino acids. The CDR3 sequence: CASSQDGDWDSPLHF. CDR3 sequence (DNA): TGTGCCAGCAGCCAAGATGGGGATTGGGATTCACCCCTCCACTTT.

In its sample, this clonotype was seen many times. V is TRBV6-5 and J is TRBJ2-7; TRBD1 matches 8 bases. This CDR3 is 11 amino acids long. Germline V gene lookup returns CDR1 MNHEY and CDR2 SVGAGI. The V and J ends lost 6 bases and 6 bases, in that order; junction bases with no gene match: 1. CDR3: CASRGTGEQYF. DNA of the CDR3: TGTGCCAGCAGAGGGACAGGCGAGCAGTACTTC.

This clonotype was counted at least ten times. The rearrangement links TRBV20-1 to TRBJ2-5; D tentatively fits TRBD1 or TRBD2 (6 bases each). Germline V lookup: CDR1 DFQATT, CDR2 SNEGSKA (reference sequence). The CDR3 has 13 amino acids. Trimming left V 6 bases short and J 4 bases short, with 15 bases between. The CDR3 sequence is CSASVRGAETQYF. The CDR3 coding sequence is TGCAGTGCGAGCGTGAGGGGGGCAGAGACCCAGTACTTC.

This clonotype was counted many times. The J gene is TRBJ2-1, the V gene TRBV20-1; possibly TRBD1 for D (6 bases). Trimming removed 6 bases at V and 5 bases at J, with 11 bases between. The germline gives CDR1 DFQATT, CDR2 SNEGSKA (reference sequence). CDR3 length: 12 amino acids. The CDR3: CSADGQNNEQFF. DNA for the CDR3: TGCAGTGCCGACGGACAGAACAATGAGCAGTTCTTC.

This clonotype was counted many times. This sequence joins TRBV21-1 and TRBJ2-3; no DNA check was done on the table's D call, TRBD1. TRBV21-1 counts as a pseudogene. The CDR3 runs 16 residues. CDR3 amino acids: CASSLLSGGLTDTQYF. The CDR3 DNA follows: TGTGCCAGCAGCCTATTATCAGGGGGCTTGACAGATACGCAGTATTTT.

This clonotype has a count of ten or more. The V and J genes are TRBV7-9 and TRBJ2-7; the D call may be TRBD1 or TRBD2 (5 bases each). CDR1 is SEHNR, CDR2 FQNEAQ, per germline (reference sequence). V lost 3 bases to trimming and J lost 2 bases, with 11 bases between them. The CDR3 sequence is 14 residues long. The CDR3 is CASSFPGRTYEQYF. The CDR3 nucleotides read TGTGCCAGCAGCTTTCCGGGGCGAACCTACGAGCAGTACTTC.

This clonotype was detected many times. V usage is TRBV5-1 and J usage is TRBJ2-1; D perhaps matches TRBD2 (7 bases). CDR1 and CDR2 from the germline V gene are SGHRS and YFSETQ. Trimming removed 2 bases at V and 7 bases at J, with 25 bases between. CDR3 length: 18 residues. This CDR3 reads CASSLRSPGTSGGNEQFF. The CDR3 DNA is TGCGCCAGCAGCTTACGGTCCCCCGGGACATCGGGGGGTAATGAGCAGTTCTTC.

This clonotype was recorded at least ten times. V and J are TRBV21-1 and TRBJ2-7. TRBV21-1 is a pseudogene. The CDR3 has 12 residues. CDR3 loop: CASSNVAYEQYV. The CDR3 DNA follows: TGTGCCAGCAGCAACGTAGCCTACGAGCAGTACGTC.

There are many counts of this clonotype. The chain is built from TRBV4-1 and TRBJ1-2; a possible D gene is TRBD1 (6 bases). CDR1 MGHRA and CDR2 YSYEKL come from the germline V gene. V was pared by 0 bases and J by 6 bases, with 14 bases between. The CDR3 totals 15 residues. The CDR3 sequence: CASSQDRDRNNGYTF. The CDR3 DNA reads as TGCGCCAGCAGCCAAGATAGAGACAGGAATAATGGCTACACCTTC.

In this sample, this clonotype turned up many times. The chain joins TRBV4-3 to TRBJ2-1; 11 bases match TRBD2. Germline CDR1 and CDR2: LGHNA and YSLEER. Trimming at V came to 1 base and at J to 4 bases, leaving 3 bases not matched to a gene. The CDR3 runs to 16 residues. In nucleotides, the CDR3 is TGCGCCAGCAGCCAAGGGGTAGCGGGGGGGTACAATGAGCAGTTCTTC. Its translation: CASSQGVAGGYNEQFF.

This clonotype has ten or more counts. This rearrangement joins TRBV9 to TRBJ2-1; tentatively, D is TRBD1 or TRBD2 (6 bases each). The CDR3 consists of 16 residues. The germline V gene has CDR1 SGDLS and CDR2 YYNGEE. The V gene lost 0 bases and the J gene lost 4 bases, with 14 bases spanning the gap. The CDR3 reads CASSVGGRGPYNEQFF. The CDR3 nucleotides are TGTGCCAGCAGCGTAGGGGGCCGGGGGCCATACAATGAGCAGTTCTTC. Drawing the rest from reference TRBV9 and TRBJ2-1, the complete variable domain is DSGVTQTPKHLITATGQRVTLRCSPRSGDLSVYWYQQSLDQGLQFLIQYYNGEERAKGNILERFSAQQFPDLHSELNLSSLELGDSALYFCASSVGGRGPYNEQFFGPGTRLTVL.

This clonotype was observed at least ten times. The rearrangement uses TRBV30 and TRBJ1-1; D uncertain. Trimming pared 2 bases from V and 3 bases from J, leaving 4 bases between. Per the germline V gene, CDR1 is GTSNPN and CDR2 is SVGIG (reference sequence). There are 11 residues in the CDR3. The CDR3 here is CAWSSYTEAFF. For the CDR3, the DNA is TGTGCCTGGAGTTCTTACACTGAAGCTTTCTTT.

Ten or more counts support this clonotype. The V and J genes are TRBV19 and TRBJ2-3; D gene uncertain. Deletions cut 6 bases from V and 2 bases from J, with 9 bases between. The CDR3 consists of 13 residues. CDR1 and CDR2 (germline): LNHDA, SQIVND (reference sequence). CDR3 loop: CASSEDTTDTQYF. DNA for the CDR3: TGTGCCAGTAGCGAAGACACCACAGATACGCAGTATTTT. The full variable domain, with the rest looked up from reference TRBV19 and TRBJ2-3, is DGGITQSPKYLFRKEGQNVTLSCEQNLNHDAMYWYRQDPGQGLRLIYYSQIVNDFQKGDIAEGYSVSREKKESFPLTVTSAQKNPTAFYLCASSEDTTDTQYFGPGTRLTVL.

This clonotype showed up many times. The rearrangement links TRBV5-6 to TRBJ2-5; a weak D match, TRBD2 (5 bases). This CDR3 has 13 amino acids. Deletions cut 6 bases from V and 6 bases from J, with 15 bases between. CDR1 and CDR2 (germline): SGHDT, YYEEEE. The DNA for the CDR3 is TGTGCCAGCACCTATAGCGAGCAACAGACCCAGTACTTC. Translating gives CASTYSEQQTQYF.

This clonotype occurred many times. V and J are TRBV20-1 and TRBJ2-3; possibly TRBD1 for D (7 bases). Per the germline V gene, CDR1 is DFQATT and CDR2 is SNEGSKA (reference sequence). The CDR3 has 13 amino acids. Trimming left V 5 bases short and J 5 bases short, with 14 bases between. The CDR3: CSARGTVGDTQYF. The CDR3, as DNA: TGCAGTGCTCGGGGGACAGTTGGAGATACGCAGTATTTT.

This clonotype came up many times. The V and J genes are TRBV14 and TRBJ2-4, with 7 bases lining up with TRBD1. Germline assignment: CDR1 SGHDN and CDR2 FVKESK. The CDR3 contains 17 residues. V trimming: 0 bases; J trimming: 7 bases; junction bases outside the gene matches: 12. In DNA form, the CDR3 reads TGTGCCAGCAGCCAAGATCACAGGGGATGGCCAGGGAACATTCAGTACTTC. The encoded protein is CASSQDHRGWPGNIQYF.

The rearrangement links TRBV4-3 to TRBJ2-7; D assignment may be TRBD1 or TRBD2 (5 bases each). The CDR3 has 18 residues. The germline V gene encodes CDR1 LGHNA and CDR2 YSLEER. The V end was cut by 0 bases, the J end by 6 bases, with 24 bases between. The CDR3 protein is CASSQDPPLRGRAGEQYF. CDR3 DNA sequence: TGCGCCAGCAGCCAAGACCCCCCTTTAAGGGGTCGGGCGGGCGAGCAGTACTTC.

Many counts were recorded for this clonotype. The V call is TRBV5-5, the J call TRBJ1-2, with 8 nucleotides matching TRBD1. The germline gives CDR1 SGHKS, CDR2 YYEKEE (reference sequence). V shed 3 bases, J shed 7 bases, and the junction held 5 bases outside the gene matches. The CDR3 is made up of 13 amino acids. This chain's CDR3 is CASSSQGAGGYTF. CDR3 DNA: TGTGCCAGCAGCTCTCAGGGGGCTGGTGGCTACACCTTC.

This clonotype was detected ten times or more. The rearrangement uses TRBV4-3 and TRBJ1-1; D is uncertain. CDR1 is LGHNA and CDR2 is YSLEER in the germline V gene. V lost 1 base and J 0 bases, leaving 9 bases between the germline ends. The CDR3 has 15 amino acids. The CDR3 sequence: CASSQGQFMNTEAFF. The CDR3 coding sequence is TGCGCCAGCAGCCAAGGGCAGTTCATGAACACTGAAGCTTTCTTT.

This clonotype was picked up many times. CDR3 in DNA: TGTGCCAGCAGCCAGGACAGCGGGGTCAGCTCCTACAATGAGCAGTTCTTC. This gives the protein CASSQDSGVSSYNEQFF. V gene TRBV4-2 combines with J gene TRBJ2-1, with D tentatively TRBD2 (7 bases). CDR3 length equals 17 residues. Trimming took off 3 bases at V and 0 bases at J, with 15 bases between the two ends. CDR1 is LGHNA and CDR2 is YNFKEQ in the germline V gene.

The sample holds many counts of this clonotype. The rearrangement links TRBV10-3 to TRBJ2-1, with 10 bases matching TRBD2. V lost 6 bases and J lost 4; bases outside the gene matches: 6. Germline-derived CDR1 and CDR2 are ENHRY and SYGVKD. The CDR3 has 15 residues. CDR3 amino acids: CAISERGGDYNEQFF. CDR3 in DNA: TGTGCCATCAGCGAGCGGGGGGGAGATTACAATGAGCAGTTCTTC.

This clonotype was counted at least ten times. The chain couples TRBV12-3 or TRBV12-4 to TRBJ2-6; D is unresolved. The V end lost 1 base, the J end lost 4 bases, and 8 bases lay between the germline ends. There are 15 residues in the CDR3. The CDR3 DNA follows: TGTGCCAGCAGTTTAGTGGACGGGGGGGCCAACGTCCTGACTTTC. Protein sequence: CASSLVDGGANVLTF.

This clonotype occurred many times. The chain recombines TRBV5-1 with TRBJ2-7; maybe TRBD1 (6 bases). This CDR3 is built from 14 residues. Trimming stripped 6 bases from V and 5 bases from J, with 18 bases between. Germline values: CDR1 SGHRS, CDR2 YFSETQ. The chain's CDR3 is CASTLVGQLHEQYF. CDR3 sequence (DNA): TGCGCCAGCACCCTAGTAGGACAGCTCCACGAGCAGTACTTC.

The chain employs TRBV28 and TRBJ2-7, with D tentatively TRBD2 (7 bases). Germline CDR1 and CDR2: MDHEN and SYDVKM. Trimming took off 7 bases at V and 1 base at J, with 17 bases between the two ends. The CDR3 extends over 15 amino acids. The CDR3 loop reads CASTRLRGGSYEQYF. DNA of the CDR3: TGTGCCAGCACCCGTCTTAGGGGGGGGTCCTACGAGCAGTACTTC.

This clonotype was detected ten times or more. The rearrangement links TRBV6-5 to TRBJ1-1; D is unresolved. CDR1 MNHEY and CDR2 SVGAGI come from the germline V gene. This CDR3 region has 16 residues. With 0 bases removed from V and 0 bases from J, the gap between germline ends came to 11 bases. DNA for the CDR3: TGTGCCAGCAGTTACTCGTTCGACACTTTGAACACTGAAGCTTTCTTT. This gives the protein CASSYSFDTLNTEAFF.

In its sample, this clonotype was seen many times. V gene TRBV12-3 or TRBV12-4 combines with J gene TRBJ2-3, with 8 nucleotides matching TRBD1. The CDR3 is 14 residues long. V lost 5 bases to trimming and J lost 6 bases; unmatched junction nucleotides: 7. CDR3 amino acids: CASSASRGRDTQYF. The CDR3 DNA reads TGTGCCAGCAGTGCCAGCAGGGGGCGGGATACGCAGTATTTT.

This clonotype was counted many times. CDR3 nucleotide sequence: TGTGCCAGCAGAGGGGGCGTACAAGAGACCCAGTACTTC. Amino acids: CASRGGVQETQYF. V is TRBV11-1 and J is TRBJ2-5; TRBD1 matches 7 bases. CDR3 length equals 13 residues. The ends lost 6 bases at V and 2 bases at J; junction bases unmatched: 3. The germline CDR1 and CDR2 sequences are SGHAT and FQDESV (reference sequence).